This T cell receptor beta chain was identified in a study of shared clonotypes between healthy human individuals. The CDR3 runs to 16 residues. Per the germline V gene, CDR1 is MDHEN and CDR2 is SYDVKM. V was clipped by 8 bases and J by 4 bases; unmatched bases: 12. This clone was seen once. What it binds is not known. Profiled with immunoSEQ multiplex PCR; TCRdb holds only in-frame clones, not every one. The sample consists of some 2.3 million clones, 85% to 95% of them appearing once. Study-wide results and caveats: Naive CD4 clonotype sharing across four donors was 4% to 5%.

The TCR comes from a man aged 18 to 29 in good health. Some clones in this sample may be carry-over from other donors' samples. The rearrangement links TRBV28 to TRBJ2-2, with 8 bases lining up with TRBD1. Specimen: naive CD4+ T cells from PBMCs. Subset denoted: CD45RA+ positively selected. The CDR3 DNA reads TGTGCCAGCGGACACCGGGACAGGAGATTCACCGGGGAGCTGTTTTTT. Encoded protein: CASGHRDRRFTGELFF.